Listed here is a single T cell receptor (beta chain). CDR3 length equals 13 residues. V was clipped by 8 bases and J by 3 bases; unmatched bases: 9. Germline V gene sequence: CDR1 SQVTM, CDR2 ANQGSEA. This sample stems from a study of blood T cell repertoires in COVID-19. Study-wide context: Material from acute and convalescent COVID-19 was sourced from the United States, Italy and Spain.

TCRdb's copy holds only in-frame clones and misses some; the assay was immunoSEQ multiplex PCR. The sample contains about 160,000 clones, roughly 93% of which appear only once. The chain employs TRBV29-1 and TRBJ1-1, with 7 nucleotides matching TRBD1. The TCR was taken from a man younger than 35 with acute or convalescent COVID-19. The source material was peripheral blood. The CDR3 protein is CSPRRGPDTEAFF. The CDR3 DNA reads TGCAGCCCTCGGAGGGGGCCGGACACTGAAGCTTTCTTT.